The next 26 T cell receptor beta chains were all read from a single sample in a study of PD-L1 blockade in urothelial cancer. Time point meaning: pretreatment peripheral blood. Sequencing used immunoSEQ multiplex PCR; TCRdb keeps in-frame clones, though not all of them. The sample holds about 47,000 clones, 82% seen once. This specimen consisted of PBMCs, obtained around atezolizumab (anti-PD-L1) treatment. The receptors derive from a man aged 50 to 60 with urothelial cancer.

The V gene is TRBV11-2, the J gene TRBJ2-1, with 8 nucleotides matching TRBD2. The germline CDR1 and CDR2 sequences are SGHAT and FQNNGV. The CDR3 sequence is 17 residues long. The V and J ends lost 6 bases and 5 bases, in that order; junction bases with no gene match: 15. CDR3 protein: CASRAPRGSGIHNEQFF. The CDR3 DNA follows: TGTGCCAGCAGAGCTCCCCGGGGTAGCGGGATCCACAATGAGCAGTTCTTC.

The genes are TRBV11-2 and TRBJ2-3; weak D call: TRBD2 (6 bases). CDR1 SGHAT and CDR2 FQNNGV come from the germline V gene. The length of the CDR3 is 17 residues. Trimming cost V 6 bases and J 1 base, with 20 bases left between them. The CDR3 DNA follows: TGTGCCAGCAGTATCCCCCTGGCAGGCGGGGGCACAGATACGCAGTATTTT. It is translated as CASSIPLAGGGTDTQYF. The whole variable domain, filled in from reference TRBV11-2 and TRBJ2-3, reads EAGVAQSPRYKIIEKRQSVAFWCNPISGHATLYWYQQILGQGPKLLIQFQNNGVVDDSQLPKDRFSAERLKGVDSTLKIQPAKLEDSAVYLCASSIPLAGGGTDTQYFGPGTRLTVL.

This chain joins TRBV19 and TRBJ1-5; weak D call: TRBD1 (5 bases). V lost 3 bases and J 2 bases, leaving 8 bases between the germline ends. CDR3 length: 14 amino acids. Germline V gene sequence: CDR1 LNHDA, CDR2 SQIVND (reference sequence). The CDR3 reads CASSMRGGNQPQHF. The CDR3 DNA is TGTGCCAGTAGTATGCGGGGCGGCAATCAGCCCCAGCATTTT.

This clone showed up just a few times. The chain carries TRBV9 and TRBJ1-1; maybe TRBD1 (5 bases). V gave up 0 bases and J gave up 6 bases, with 15 bases separating them. Germline values: CDR1 SGDLS, CDR2 YYNGEE. CDR3 size: 15 residues. The CDR3 is CASSVDPGLTSEAFF. As DNA, the CDR3 is TGTGCCAGCAGCGTAGATCCAGGGCTTACGTCTGAAGCTTTCTTT.

The chain is built from TRBV9 and TRBJ2-1, with 8 nucleotides matching TRBD2. The J segment lost 4 bases and the V segment lost 4 bases, leaving 16 bases of the junction unmatched. Germline lookup yields CDR1 SGDLS and CDR2 YYNGEE. CDR3 length: 18 amino acids. The CDR3 bases are TGTGCCAGCAGCCCCCTTTTTGTTGTGGCGGGAGGATACAATGAGCAGTTCTTC. The encoded protein is CASSPLFVVAGGYNEQFF.

The chain combines TRBV18 with TRBJ1-6; TRBD1 is a possible D gene (5 bases). Germline V gene sequence: CDR1 KGHSH, CDR2 LQKENI. V lost 1 base, J lost 7 bases, and 8 bases lay in between. The CDR3 contains 14 residues. Here the CDR3 DNA reads TGTGCCAGCTCACCACAGGGGATAAATTCACCCCTCCACTTT. This translates into CASSPQGINSPLHF.

In nucleotides, the CDR3 is TGTGCCAGCAGCTTAGATCTGGGAGGCCTGTCTGGCTACACCTTC. Translation gives CASSLDLGGLSGYTF. The gene calls are TRBV11-2 and TRBJ1-2; no clear D. The CDR3 is 15 residues long. The germline gives CDR1 SGHAT, CDR2 FQNNGV. Trimming cost V 0 bases and J 7 bases, with 15 bases left between them.

CDR3: CASSLDVGTVYGYTF. In DNA, the CDR3 is TGTGCCAGCAGCTTGGACGTGGGGACAGTCTATGGCTACACCTTC. The chain is built from TRBV5-6 and TRBJ1-2; 7 bases align to TRBD1. The germline V gene has CDR1 SGHDT and CDR2 YYEEEE. Trimming took 0 bases from V and 4 from J; bases not matched to a gene: 6. The CDR3 consists of 15 residues. The full variable domain, in which reference TRBV5-6 and TRBJ1-2 provide the parts outside the CDR3, is DAGVTQSPTHLIKTRGQQVTLRCSPKSGHDTVSWYQQALGQGPQFIFQYYEEEERQRGNFPDRFSGHQFPNYSSELNVNALLLGDSALYLCASSLDVGTVYGYTFGSGTRLTVV.

This rearrangement joins TRBV6-5 to TRBJ1-2; D is perhaps TRBD1 (5 bases). The germline V gene encodes CDR1 MNHEY and CDR2 SVGAGI. The V and J ends lost 2 bases and 0 bases respectively, with 7 bases between them. The CDR3 has 14 amino acids. DNA for the CDR3: TGTGCCAGCAGTTACCGGGGGACTAACTATGGCTACACCTTC. Protein product: CASSYRGTNYGYTF.

This chain links TRBV28 with TRBJ2-3; 15 bases match TRBD2. Trimming cost V 4 bases and J 2 bases; bases outside gene matches: 7. Germline CDR1 MDHEN, CDR2 SYDVKM. CDR3 size: 18 residues. The chain's CDR3 is CASSSPGLAGGFTDTQYF. The CDR3 nucleotides are TGTGCCAGCAGTTCTCCGGGACTAGCGGGGGGCTTCACAGATACGCAGTATTTT.

Within the sample, this clone is medium-sized (0.01 to 0.1%). V usage is TRBV7-9 and J usage is TRBJ2-2; weak D call: TRBD2 (5 bases). V was trimmed by 2 bases and J by 6 bases, leaving 13 bases between them. The germline CDR1 and CDR2 sequences are SEHNR and FQNEAQ (reference sequence). The CDR3 sequence is 15 residues long. The CDR3 region has the DNA TGTGCCAGCAGCTTACGGACTTCTGCGGCCGGGGAGCTGTTTTTT. As protein: CASSLRTSAAGELFF.

V usage is TRBV18 and J usage is TRBJ1-4; D remains ambiguous. V lost 3 bases to trimming and J lost 5 bases, with 7 bases between them. The CDR3 is 13 amino acids. Germline CDR1 reads KGHSH; CDR2 reads LQKENI. The CDR3 reads CASSPGPNEKLFF. CDR3 bases: TGTGCCAGCTCACCGGGCCCGAATGAAAAACTGTTTTTT.

The rearrangement joins TRBV6-1 to TRBJ2-3; D perhaps matches TRBD1 (6 bases). Between the trimmed V and J ends, which lost 6 bases and 4 bases, there was a span of 17 bases. The CDR3 consists of 15 residues. The V gene's germline CDR1 is MNHNS and CDR2 SASEGT. In DNA form, the CDR3 reads TGTGCCAGCAGGTCCGATACAGGGAAGGCAGATACGCAGTATTTT. Translated, it gives CASRSDTGKADTQYF.

The chain is built from TRBV10-1 and TRBJ2-7, with TRBD1 as a possible D gene (6 bases). Germline CDR1 reads WNHNN; CDR2 reads SYGVQD (reference sequence). V was clipped by 7 bases and J by 3 bases, with 37 bases between them. The CDR3 runs 21 residues. CDR3 residues: CASTGVPCFRRDRLRFYEQYV. DNA for the CDR3: TGCGCCAGCACCGGCGTTCCGTGTTTCAGAAGAGACAGGTTGCGGTTCTACGAGCAGTACGTC.

The chain links TRBV27 to TRBJ2-3; D may be TRBD2 (6 bases). Trimming removed 1 base from V and 1 base from J, with 21 bases in between. Germline V gene sequence: CDR1 MNHEY, CDR2 SMNVEV (reference sequence). This CDR3 has 19 amino acids. CDR3 nucleotide sequence: TGTGCCAGCAGTTTATACACCCGAATAACTAGCAAACGCACAGATACGCAGTATTTT. Translating it yields CASSLYTRITSKRTDTQYF.

This chain connects TRBV27 to TRBJ1-1, with 7 bases aligning to TRBD1. The CDR3 totals 17 residues. CDR1 is MNHEY, CDR2 SMNVEV, per germline (reference sequence). V lost 4 bases to trimming and J lost 0 bases; unmatched junction nucleotides: 11. The DNA for the CDR3 is TGTGCCAGCAGTTCACGACCGACAGGGTACATGAACACTGAAGCTTTCTTT. Amino acids: CASSSRPTGYMNTEAFF.

The chain has TRBV28 and TRBJ2-3; 8 bases fit TRBD2. Germline lookup yields CDR1 MDHEN and CDR2 SYDVKM. There are 17 residues in the CDR3. The trim removed 4 bases at V and 0 bases at J, leaving 9 bases unmatched. CDR3 amino acids: CASSSPRAGASTDTQYF. CDR3 in DNA: TGTGCCAGCAGTTCCCCTAGAGCGGGGGCTAGCACAGATACGCAGTATTTT.

This rearrangement joins TRBV5-1 to TRBJ1-5, with TRBD1 matching over 7 bases. This CDR3 is built from 15 residues. The germline gives CDR1 SGHRS, CDR2 YFSETQ. The V gene end was trimmed by 4 bases and the J gene end by 1 base; junction bases not matched to a gene: 5. The CDR3 DNA sequence: TGCGCCAGCAGCGCCGGGACAGCAAGCAATCAGCCCCAGCATTTT. Protein sequence: CASSAGTASNQPQHF. Using reference TRBV5-1 and TRBJ1-5 for the parts outside the CDR3, the full variable domain is KAGVTQTPRYLIKTRGQQVTLSCSPISGHRSVSWYQQTPGQGLQFLFEYFSETQRNKGNFPGRFSGRQFSNSRSEMNVSTLELGDSALYLCASSAGTASNQPQHFGDGTRLSIL.

The rearrangement links TRBV5-1 to TRBJ1-2; 8 bases agree with TRBD1. V shed 4 bases and J 5 bases; nucleotides not matched to a gene: 10. This CDR3 comprises 15 residues. In germline, CDR1 is SGHRS, CDR2 YFSETQ. As DNA, the CDR3 is TGCGCCAGCAGCCCTGGACAGGGAAGTGTGTATGGCTACACCTTC. This translates into CASSPGQGSVYGYTF.

The chain carries TRBV18 and TRBJ2-1, with 12 bases fitting TRBD2. Germline CDR1 and CDR2: KGHSH and LQKENI. Trimming took 2 bases from V and 5 from J; bases not matched to a gene: 7. The CDR3 consists of 17 residues. This CDR3 is CASSPRTSGIRDNEQFF. The DNA of the CDR3 is TGTGCCAGCTCACCAAGGACTAGCGGGATAAGAGACAATGAGCAGTTCTTC.

This sequence joins TRBV28 and TRBJ2-7, with D possibly being TRBD2 (5 bases). V gave up 6 bases and J gave up 2 bases, with 14 bases separating them. The length of the CDR3 is 14 residues. Germline lookup yields CDR1 MDHEN and CDR2 SYDVKM. Here the CDR3 reads CASSPTGSAYEQYV. The CDR3 DNA follows: TGTGCCAGCAGCCCTACGGGATCGGCCTACGAGCAGTACGTC.

This clone was found once. The chain is built from TRBV7-3 and TRBJ1-1; possible D gene TRBD1, 5 bases. This CDR3 region has 14 residues. The V gene's germline CDR1 is SGHTA and CDR2 FQGTGA. V was pared by 2 bases and J by 4 bases, with 11 bases between. The CDR3 nucleotides read TGTGCCAGCAGCTTAGGACACCAGACCACTGAAGCTTTCTTT. This translates into CASSLGHQTTEAFF. Full variable domain (rest looked up from reference TRBV7-3 and TRBJ1-1): GAGVSQTPSNKVTEKGKYVELRCDPISGHTALYWYRQSLGQGPEFLIYFQGTGAADDSGLPNDRFFAVRPEGSVSTLKIQRTERGDSAVYLCASSLGHQTTEAFFGQGTRLTVV.

The chain has TRBV6-5 and TRBJ1-1, with D maybe TRBD1 (6 bases). Germline loops: CDR1 MNHEY, CDR2 SVGAGI. The CDR3 has 16 residues. Trimming removed 4 bases at V and 3 bases at J, with 18 bases between. The CDR3 protein is CASSFGDTDMDTEAFF. The CDR3 DNA reads TGTGCCAGCAGTTTTGGGGACACTGATATGGACACTGAAGCTTTCTTT.

In the case of this clone: One end of the junction does not line up with germline, which may come from a read error. The genes are TRBV10-3 and TRBJ1-2, with a weak D call TRBD1 (6 bases). Germline CDR1 reads ENHRY; CDR2 reads SYGVKD. The CDR3 loop spans 12 amino acids. The CDR3 reads CASSTGNYGYTF. Here the CDR3 DNA reads TGTGCCAGCAGTACAGGGAACTATGGCTACACCTTC.

The chain joins TRBV28 to TRBJ1-5; D is ambiguous. The length of the CDR3 is 14 residues. Germline CDR1 is MDHEN and CDR2 is SYDVKM. V lost 4 bases and J lost 4, with 11 bases in between. The CDR3 loop reads CASSSRVENQPQHF. CDR3 in DNA: TGTGCCAGCAGTTCCCGGGTCGAAAATCAGCCCCAGCATTTT.

The V call is TRBV7-3, the J call TRBJ2-3, with 9 bases identical to TRBD2. The germline V gene encodes CDR1 SGHTA and CDR2 FQGTGA. This CDR3 comprises 20 residues. V shed 0 bases, J shed 1 base, and the junction held 14 bases outside the gene matches. DNA for the CDR3: TGTGCCAGCAGCTTAACGGGAGGTAGCGGGGGTCCTAAACGCACAGATACGCAGTATTTT. It specifies CASSLTGGSGGPKRTDTQYF.